This paragraph covers one T cell receptor (beta chain) sequence. Its antigen is unidentified. Different DNA sequences within this sample yield the same CDR3. Measured with immunoSEQ multiplex PCR; TCRdb has only the in-frame clones, and not every one. The sample yields around 2.1 million clones, 90% to 95% seen once. The data are from a study of shared clonotypes between healthy human individuals. The wider study: Samples came from a couple of female and a few male donors aged 18 to 49. Findings and caveats of the study: Sequencing depth was expected to affect clonotype sharing among donors. Naive CD4 clonotype sharing across a few donors was around 5%. Having only a few donors restricted how much genetic and exposure-history diversity was captured.

CDR1 is MNHEY, CDR2 SVGAGI, per germline. The V gene lost 1 base and the J gene lost 2 bases, with 9 bases spanning the gap. This CDR3 comprises 14 residues. Naive-designated CD8 cells lacked CD45RO, were positively enriched for CCR7, and omitted terminally differentiated effector memory CD45RA+ cells. Sequencing was carried out using naive CD8+ T cells from PBMCs. The receptor comes from a man between 18 and 35 years old in good health. Some clones in this sample may be carry-over from other donors' samples. The chain carries TRBV6-5 and TRBJ2-7; D remains ambiguous. The CDR3 spells CASSYFSGAYEQYF. The CDR3 DNA reads TGTGCCAGCAGTTACTTTTCAGGTGCCTACGAGCAGTACTTC.